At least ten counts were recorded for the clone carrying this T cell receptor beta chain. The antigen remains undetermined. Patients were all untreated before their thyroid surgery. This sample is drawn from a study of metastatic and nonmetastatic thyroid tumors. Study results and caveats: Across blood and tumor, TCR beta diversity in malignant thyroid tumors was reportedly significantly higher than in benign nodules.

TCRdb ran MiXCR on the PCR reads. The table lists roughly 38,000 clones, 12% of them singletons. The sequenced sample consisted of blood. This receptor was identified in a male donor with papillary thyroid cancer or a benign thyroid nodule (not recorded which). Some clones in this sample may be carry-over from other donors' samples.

The CDR3 sequence: CASAILEPTRDTQYF. DNA of the CDR3: TGTGCCAGCGCAATTCTAGAGCCTACTCGCGATACGCAGTATTTT. The chain is built from TRBV11-2 and TRBJ2-3; no clear D. V lost 8 bases to trimming and J lost 6 bases, with 21 bases between them. Germline V CDR1 and CDR2: SGHAT, FQNNGV. CDR3 length: 15 amino acids.